A selection of T cell receptor beta chains follows, all from one sample in a study of identifying expanded T cells in peripheral blood. Assay used: immunoSEQ multiplex PCR; TCRdb lists only in-frame clones, some missing. The sample yields about 91,000 clones, about 87% seen once. The source material was blood. Receptors were obtained from a person aged 18 to 70 in good health. Both conserved end residues are part of each CDR3. D genes are given only for firm matches. Size is omitted from some rows. Given values are once, few, many or a class for expanded clones.

abundance	v_gene	len	j_gene	d_gene	CDR3aa	CDR3nt
-	TRBV7-2	14	TRBJ2-1	TRBD1	CASSFGTEYNEQFF	TGTGCCAGCAGCTTTGGGACAGAATACAATGAGCAGTTCTTC
once	TRBV7-9	14	TRBJ2-7	-	CASSWGTDSYEQYF	TGTGCCAGCAGCTGGGGAACCGACTCCTACGAGCAGTACTTC
-	TRBV19	16	TRBJ2-1	TRBD2	CASSISPSGAYNEQFF	TGTGCCAGTAGTATCTCCCCCAGCGGGGCATACAATGAGCAGTTCTTC
-	TRBV7-2	12	TRBJ2-2	TRBD2	CASGPSGRELFF	TGTGCCAGCGGTCCTAGCGGTCGAGAGCTGTTTTTT
-	TRBV28	13	TRBJ2-3	-	CASRKTGTDTQYF	TGTGCCAGCAGGAAAACAGGCACAGATACGCAGTATTTT
-	TRBV7-2	15	TRBJ2-1	-	CASSYRGSSYNEQFF	TGTGCCAGCAGCTACCGGGGGAGCTCCTACAATGAGCAGTTCTTC
-	TRBV27	15	TRBJ2-2	-	CASSLFGANTGELFF	TGTGCCAGCAGTTTATTCGGGGCGAACACCGGGGAGCTGTTTTTT
-	TRBV28	14	TRBJ1-5	-	CASSLYSVAQPQHF	TGTGCCAGCAGTTTGTATTCGGTGGCCCAGCCCCAGCATTTT
-	TRBV19	13	TRBJ1-1	-	CASSIARGTEAFF	TGTGCCAGTAGTATTGCGAGGGGCACTGAAGCTTTCTTT
-	TRBV7-9	13	TRBJ1-2	-	CASSPAGAVGYTF	TGTGCCAGCAGCCCAGCCGGGGCTGTTGGCTACACCTTC
-	TRBV5-6	14	TRBJ1-2	-	CASSSHPGDYGYTF	TGTGCCAGCAGCTCTCATCCGGGAGACTATGGCTACACCTTC
-	TRBV7-2	15	TRBJ2-1	TRBD1	CASSTGTGYHNEQFF	TGTGCCAGCAGCACCGGGACAGGGTACCACAATGAGCAGTTCTTC
-	TRBV12-1	12	TRBJ1-1	-	CASSFRNTEAFF	TGTGCCAGCAGCTTTAGGAACACTGAAGCTTTCTTT
-	TRBV4-1	18	TRBJ2-3	-	CASSLPITGGPFTDTQYF	TGCGCCAGCAGCCTCCCTATTACGGGGGGCCCCTTCACAGATACGCAGTATTTT
-	TRBV5-1	14	TRBJ1-2	TRBD1	CASSSGTGNYGYTF	TGCGCCAGCAGCTCCGGGACAGGGAACTATGGCTACACCTTC
-	TRBV30	15	TRBJ2-1	TRBD2	CAWSLTSGSRGEQFF	TGTGCCTGGAGCCTGACTAGCGGGAGTAGGGGTGAGCAGTTCTTC
-	TRBV11-2	12	TRBJ1-2	-	CATGSANYGYTF	TGTGCCACGGGTTCAGCTAACTATGGCTACACCTTC
-	TRBV19	14	TRBJ1-6	TRBD1	CASSIRDRNSPLHF	TGTGCCAGTAGTATAAGGGACAGGAATTCACCCCTCCACTTT
-	TRBV6-6	15	TRBJ2-7	TRBD2	CASSLGLAGYYEQYF	TGTGCCAGCAGTTTGGGACTAGCGGGATACTACGAGCAGTACTTC
-	TRBV2	15	TRBJ2-2	-	CASSEYSRETGELFF	TGTGCCAGCAGTGAATACTCGCGGGAAACCGGGGAGCTGTTTTTT